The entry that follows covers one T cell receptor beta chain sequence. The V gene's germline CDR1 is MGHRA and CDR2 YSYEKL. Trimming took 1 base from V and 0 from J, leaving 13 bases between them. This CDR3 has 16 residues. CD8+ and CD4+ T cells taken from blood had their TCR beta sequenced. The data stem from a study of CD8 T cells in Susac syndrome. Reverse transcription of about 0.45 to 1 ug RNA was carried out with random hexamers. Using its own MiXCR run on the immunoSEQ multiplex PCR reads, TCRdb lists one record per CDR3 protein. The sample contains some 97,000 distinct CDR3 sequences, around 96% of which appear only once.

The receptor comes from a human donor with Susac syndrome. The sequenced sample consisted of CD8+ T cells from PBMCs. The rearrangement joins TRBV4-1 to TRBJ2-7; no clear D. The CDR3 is CASSQGEDPNSYEQYF. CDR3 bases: TGCGCCAGCAGCCAAGGAGAGGACCCTAACTCCTACGAGCAGTACTTC.